This T cell receptor beta chain was sequenced in a study of identical twins. V shed 2 bases, J shed 6 bases, and the junction held 10 bases outside the gene matches. CDR1 MNHEY and CDR2 SVGAGI come from the germline V gene. This CDR3 contains 17 residues. On this clonotype itself: Its antigen is currently unknown.

From the 5' RACE reads, TCRdb called clonotypes with MiXCR, one entry per CDR3 protein. The sample consists of some 1,600,000 distinct CDR3 sequences, 25% to 35% of them appearing once. General study findings and limits: Modelling approaches yielded underestimates of out-of-frame TCR alpha sharing between monozygotic twins.

Sequenced sample: cord blood. The clonotype comes from a newborn girl in good health. V gene TRBV6-5 combines with J gene TRBJ2-2; 9 bases map to TRBD1. DNA for the CDR3: TGTGCCAGCAGTTACCCTCTGACAGGGGGAAGCGCCGGGGAGCTGTTTTTT. Its protein is CASSYPLTGGSAGELFF.